The 25 T cell receptor beta chains presented below share a single source sample, sequenced in a study of cytomegalovirus exposure and HLA in healthy donors. The PCR was carried out with 60 Vbeta primers and 13 Jbeta primers. Sequencing was performed with immunoSEQ multiplex PCR; in TCRdb, only in-frame clones are kept and a portion is missing. The sample lists about 160,000 clones, roughly 77% occurring once. Sample: PBMCs. These TCRs come from a woman younger than 30 in good health and CMV-seronegative.

The CDR3 coding sequence is TGTGCCAGCAGTTACTCGGGGCCCCCCACTGAAGCTTTCTTT. Its translation: CASSYSGPPTEAFF. The chain has TRBV6-5 and TRBJ1-1, with a weak D call TRBD1 (5 bases). Per germline, CDR1 MNHEY and CDR2 SVGAGI. CDR3 length equals 14 residues. V was clipped by 0 bases and J by 4 bases, with 9 bases between them.

The chain's CDR3 is CASSVGLGGATNEKLFF. The CDR3 region has the DNA TGTGCCAGCAGCGTAGGGCTGGGAGGGGCAACTAATGAAAAACTGTTTTTT. The gene calls are TRBV9 and TRBJ1-4; tentative D call: TRBD1 (5 bases). The CDR3 runs 17 residues. Germline values: CDR1 SGDLS, CDR2 YYNGEE. V was trimmed by 0 bases and J by 0 bases, leaving 12 bases between them. Looking up the rest from reference TRBV9 and TRBJ1-4 gives the full variable domain: DSGVTQTPKHLITATGQRVTLRCSPRSGDLSVYWYQQSLDQGLQFLIQYYNGEERAKGNILERFSAQQFPDLHSELNLSSLELGDSALYFCASSVGLGGATNEKLFFGSGTQLSVL.

The chain links TRBV19 to TRBJ1-2; D is perhaps TRBD1 (6 bases). Germline CDR1 is LNHDA and CDR2 is SQIVND (reference sequence). Trimming took off 6 bases at V and 6 bases at J, with 17 bases between the two ends. The CDR3 has 14 residues. The CDR3 is CASRMRTESNGYTF. DNA of the CDR3: TGTGCCAGTAGAATGAGGACAGAATCAAATGGCTACACCTTC.

The V gene is TRBV27, the J gene TRBJ2-1; the match to TRBD2 covers 10 bases. The CDR3 runs to 16 residues. Germline CDR1 MNHEY, CDR2 SMNVEV (reference sequence). V shed 3 bases, J shed 13 bases, and the junction held 15 bases outside the gene matches. The CDR3 region is CASSLERGGHGRVQFF. The CDR3 region has the DNA TGTGCCAGCAGTTTGGAGCGGGGGGGCCATGGCCGGGTTCAGTTCTTC.

The V call is TRBV5-1, the J call TRBJ2-7; D not certain. The CDR3 totals 16 residues. Germline CDR1 reads SGHRS; CDR2 reads YFSETQ. The V gene lost 0 bases and the J gene lost 6 bases, with 19 bases spanning the gap. The CDR3 sequence: CASSLGIDLQSSEQYF. Here the CDR3 DNA reads TGCGCCAGCAGCTTGGGGATTGACCTACAGTCTTCCGAGCAGTACTTC.

CDR3 region: CASSRLQGLGYEQYF. The CDR3 coding sequence is TGTGCCAGCAGCCGCCTACAGGGCTTAGGCTACGAGCAGTACTTC. This rearrangement joins TRBV5-4 to TRBJ2-7; D may be TRBD1 (6 bases). Germline-derived CDR1 and CDR2 are SGHNT and YYREEE (reference sequence). V was trimmed by 4 bases and J by 3 bases, leaving 17 bases between them. This CDR3 region has 15 residues.

V is TRBV4-1 and J is TRBJ1-4, with 7 bases aligning to TRBD1. CDR3 length: 14 residues. Germline CDR1 is MGHRA and CDR2 is YSYEKL. With V trimmed by 7 bases and J by 6 bases, 8 bases remained unmatched. The CDR3 protein is CASNLGGADEKLFF. CDR3 sequence (DNA): TGCGCCAGCAACCTAGGGGGCGCGGATGAAAAACTGTTTTTT.

The table lists this clone with a few counts. At the DNA level, this CDR3 is encoded by other sequences in the same sample as well. V and J are TRBV18 and TRBJ2-7, with D possibly being TRBD1 (5 bases). The CDR3 has 14 residues. V was cut by 6 bases and J by 3 bases, with 15 bases left in between. Germline values: CDR1 KGHSH, CDR2 LQKENI. In DNA, the CDR3 is TGTGCCAGCTCTCCTCGGCAGGGTGTCTACGAGCAGTACTTC. Protein sequence: CASSPRQGVYEQYF.

This chain uses TRBV5-4 with TRBJ2-6; D may be TRBD1 (7 bases). CDR3 size: 17 residues. With 10 bases removed from V and 0 bases from J, the gap between germline ends came to 20 bases. From germline, CDR1 is SGHNT and CDR2 YYREEE (reference sequence). The DNA of the CDR3 is TGTGCCTATCTTAAATGGGGGGACAGCTCTGGGGCCAACGTCCTGACTTTC. Translation: CAYLKWGDSSGANVLTF.

The V and J genes are TRBV27 and TRBJ2-3; D gene ambiguous. The CDR3 has 13 amino acids. Per germline, CDR1 MNHEY and CDR2 SMNVEV (reference sequence). Trimming cost V 5 bases and J 6 bases, with 12 bases left between them. CDR3 amino acids: CASSPYPRDTQYF. CDR3 DNA sequence: TGTGCCAGCAGTCCCTACCCCCGCGATACGCAGTATTTT.

V and J are TRBV19 and TRBJ1-4; the D gene is possibly TRBD1 (6 bases). This CDR3 region has 13 residues. The V gene's germline CDR1 is LNHDA and CDR2 SQIVND (reference sequence). The germline V and J ends were trimmed by 5 bases and 10 bases, with 14 bases remaining between them. The chain's CDR3 is CASSDRSVVKLFF. The CDR3 DNA is TGTGCCAGTAGTGACAGGTCGGTTGTAAAACTGTTTTTT.

V is TRBV5-8 and J is TRBJ2-7; 10 nucleotides align to TRBD2. With V trimmed by 0 bases and J by 5 bases, 11 bases remained unmatched. CDR3 size: 17 residues. Germline V gives CDR1 SGHTS, CDR2 YDEGEE. Written as DNA, the CDR3 is TGTGCCAGCAGCTTGGAGGCCTCGGGACTAGCGACGGACGAGCAGTACTTC. Translation: CASSLEASGLATDEQYF. The entire variable domain, with the rest obtained from reference TRBV5-8 and TRBJ2-7, is as follows: EAGVTQSPTHLIKTRGQQATLRCSPISGHTSVYWYQQALGLGLQFLLWYDEGEERNRGNFPPRFSGRQFPNYSSELNVNALELEDSALYLCASSLEASGLATDEQYFGPGTRLTVT.

This chain uses TRBV7-9 with TRBJ2-5; possible D gene TRBD2, 6 bases. Deletions cut 5 bases from V and 3 bases from J, with 13 bases between. The CDR3 consists of 14 residues. From germline, CDR1 is SEHNR and CDR2 FQNEAQ (reference sequence). The CDR3 loop reads CASSPGLTKETQYF. CDR3 nucleotides: TGTGCCAGCAGCCCTGGACTAACTAAAGAGACCCAGTACTTC.

This chain links TRBV11-2 with TRBJ2-6; the D is unclear. Germline CDR1 SGHAT, CDR2 FQNNGV. The CDR3 has 16 residues. Trimming removed 1 base at V and 0 bases at J, with 7 bases between. In DNA form, the CDR3 reads TGTGCCAGCAGCTTAGCTGGAGCCTCTGGGGCCAACGTCCTGACTTTC. Its protein is CASSLAGASGANVLTF.

This clone showed up just once. One junction end does not reproduce the germline sequence, and a read error may be involved. The chain couples TRBV7-7 to TRBJ2-5; D is ambiguous. This CDR3 has 14 residues. Germline V gene lookup returns CDR1 SSHAT and CDR2 FNYEAQ (reference sequence). CDR3: CASSPQAGFETQYF. The CDR3 DNA follows: TGTGCTAGCAGCCCCCAGGCAGGATTTGAGACCCAGTACTTC.

The V gene is TRBV6-5, the J gene TRBJ2-7; 8 positions match TRBD1. Germline assignment: CDR1 MNHEY and CDR2 SVGAGI. Trimming removed 2 bases from V and 4 bases from J; junction bases left unmatched: 1. The CDR3 is 13 residues long. CDR3 DNA sequence: TGTGCCAGCAGTTACAACAGGGGGTACGAGCAGTACTTC. This encodes CASSYNRGYEQYF.

The chain couples TRBV5-1 to TRBJ1-2; 11 bases align to TRBD1. The junction had 15 bases not matched to a gene; V was cut back by 4 bases and J by 4 bases. The CDR3 is made up of 18 amino acids. Looked up from germline, CDR1 is SGHRS and CDR2 is YFSETQ. The CDR3 sequence is CASSQGGAGQGAGYGYTF. CDR3 sequence (DNA): TGCGCCAGCAGCCAGGGGGGTGCAGGACAGGGGGCCGGCTATGGCTACACCTTC.

The gene calls are TRBV5-8 and TRBJ2-7; D may be TRBD1 (6 bases). Trimming took off 2 bases at V and 6 bases at J, with 12 bases between the two ends. The CDR3 covers 13 residues. CDR1 SGHTS and CDR2 YDEGEE come from the germline V gene. CDR3 residues: CASSFGGPGEQYF. The CDR3 DNA follows: TGTGCCAGCAGCTTTGGGGGCCCCGGCGAGCAGTACTTC.

CDR3 sequence: CASSLDPIDRGSHPLHF. CDR3 nucleotide sequence: TGTGCCAGCAGCTTAGATCCCATCGACAGGGGGTCGCATCCCCTCCACTTT. V gene TRBV11-2 combines with J gene TRBJ1-6, with TRBD1 identical over 9 bases. Germline V gene lookup returns CDR1 SGHAT and CDR2 FQNNGV. This CDR3 region has 17 residues. V lost 0 bases to trimming and J lost 13 bases; unmatched junction nucleotides: 13.

V is TRBV19 and J is TRBJ2-1; 8 bases map to TRBD1. The germline gives CDR1 LNHDA, CDR2 SQIVND (reference sequence). V lost 4 bases, J lost 12 bases, and 14 bases stayed unmatched. The length of the CDR3 is 15 residues. CDR3 sequence: CASSTRGRGPFGQFF. Written as DNA, the CDR3 is TGTGCCAGTAGTACCAGGGGGCGTGGGCCTTTTGGGCAGTTCTTC.

This clone occurred a few times. The chain couples TRBV7-3 to TRBJ1-2; 10 bases are a match to TRBD1. J was trimmed by 4 bases and V by 0 bases; bases with no gene match: 14. The length of the CDR3 is 19 residues. CDR1 and CDR2 from the germline V gene are SGHTA and FQGTGA. CDR3 region: CASSLTLLNRDRGSYGYTF. The CDR3 nucleotides are TGTGCCAGCAGCTTAACGTTATTAAATAGGGACAGGGGAAGCTATGGCTACACCTTC.

As to this clone: Other DNA variants within this sample encode the same CDR3. The rearrangement uses TRBV5-1 and TRBJ2-6; D not certain. Trimming took off 0 bases at V and 0 bases at J, with 4 bases between the two ends. The CDR3 has 15 residues. Germline V gene sequence: CDR1 SGHRS, CDR2 YFSETQ. The CDR3 loop reads CASSLGASGANVLTF. DNA for the CDR3: TGCGCCAGCAGCTTGGGAGCCTCTGGGGCCAACGTCCTGACTTTC.

This clone has just a few counts. The V call is TRBV6-5, the J call TRBJ1-5; weak D call: TRBD1 (5 bases). Trimming took 2 bases from V and 5 from J, leaving 7 bases between them. Germline loops: CDR1 MNHEY, CDR2 SVGAGI. The CDR3 contains 13 residues. CDR3 coding DNA: TGTGCCAGCAGTTACAACAGGTATCAGCCCCAGCATTTT. Amino acid sequence: CASSYNRYQPQHF.

V usage is TRBV5-6 and J usage is TRBJ2-7; D possibly corresponds to TRBD2 (5 bases). Germline CDR1 is SGHDT and CDR2 is YYEEEE. This CDR3 has 13 amino acids. The ends were cut back, 4 bases at V and 3 bases at J, with 11 bases in the middle. The CDR3 DNA is TGTGCCAGCAGCATAGCGTATGGCTACGAGCAGTACTTC. Protein: CASSIAYGYEQYF.

This chain joins TRBV7-8 and TRBJ2-5, with TRBD2 as a possible D gene (6 bases). The CDR3 is 18 amino acids. V gave up 3 bases and J gave up 2 bases, with 22 bases separating them. Germline values: CDR1 SGHVS, CDR2 FQNEAQ. The CDR3: CASSFVLRDQTRQETQYF. The DNA for the CDR3 is TGTGCCAGCAGCTTTGTACTCCGGGACCAGACTAGACAAGAGACCCAGTACTTC.